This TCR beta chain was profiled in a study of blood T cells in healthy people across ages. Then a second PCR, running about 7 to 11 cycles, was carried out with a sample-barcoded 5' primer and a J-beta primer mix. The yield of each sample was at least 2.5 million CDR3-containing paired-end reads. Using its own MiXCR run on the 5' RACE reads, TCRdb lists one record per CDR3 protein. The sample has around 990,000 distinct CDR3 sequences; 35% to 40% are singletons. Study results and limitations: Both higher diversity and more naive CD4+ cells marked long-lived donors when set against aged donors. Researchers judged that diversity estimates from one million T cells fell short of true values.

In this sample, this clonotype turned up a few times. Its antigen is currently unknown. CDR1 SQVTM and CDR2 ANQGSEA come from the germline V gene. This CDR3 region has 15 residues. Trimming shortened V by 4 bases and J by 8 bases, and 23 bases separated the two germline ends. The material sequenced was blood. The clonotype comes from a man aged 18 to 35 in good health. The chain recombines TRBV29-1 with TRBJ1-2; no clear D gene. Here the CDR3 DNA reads TGCAGCGTTGCTCCAGCCACCGGGCCGATTACCGGCTACACCTTC. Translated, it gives CSVAPATGPITGYTF.